Presented here are 22 T cell receptor beta chains from one specimen sequenced in a study of shared clonotypes between healthy human individuals. The protocol was immunoSEQ multiplex PCR, while the TCRdb copy is restricted to in-frame clones and leaves out a portion. Found here are 950,000 to 1,200,000 clones, 70% to 85% of them singletons; the top ten hold over 0.8%. The specimen sequenced was memory CD4+ T cells from PBMCs. Subset indicated: CD45RA-negative fraction. These TCRs come from a young man in good health. Some clones in this sample may be carry-over from other donors' samples.

This chain links TRBV19 with TRBJ1-5; D gene uncertain. Germline CDR1 LNHDA, CDR2 SQIVND (reference sequence). CDR3 length: 16 amino acids. Trimming shortened V by 1 base and J by 6 bases, and 16 bases separated the two germline ends. The CDR3 is CASSIAAGDVGQPQHF. In nucleotides, the CDR3 is TGTGCCAGTAGTATAGCTGCGGGTGACGTTGGTCAGCCCCAGCATTTT.

CDR3 sequence reads: CASSPNPGTDLRGEKLFF. CDR3 DNA sequence: TGCGCCAGCAGCCCCAACCCCGGGACAGACTTAAGGGGTGAAAAACTGTTTTTT. The chain carries TRBV4-3 and TRBJ1-4, with TRBD1 matching over 7 bases. The CDR3 totals 18 residues. Germline loops: CDR1 LGHNA, CDR2 YSLEER. V lost 4 bases, J lost 7 bases, and 18 bases stayed unmatched.

The chain couples TRBV2 to TRBJ2-1; 7 nucleotides align to TRBD2. The CDR3 is made up of 14 amino acids. Trimming removed 8 bases from V and 3 bases from J; junction bases left unmatched: 7. CDR1 and CDR2 from the germline V gene are SNHLY and FYNNEI. The CDR3 DNA is TGTGCCAGCTGCGAGGCTAGCGGCTACAATGAGCAGTTCTTC. Its translation: CASCEASGYNEQFF.

This clone showed up just a few times. The chain combines TRBV7-3 with TRBJ2-2; 8 bases align to TRBD1. This CDR3 spans 15 amino acids. V trimming: 5 bases; J trimming: 1 base; junction bases outside the gene matches: 3. CDR1 and CDR2 from the germline V gene are SGHTA and FQGTGA. The CDR3 bases are TGTGCCAGCAGCCTGGACAGGGTGAACACCGGGGAGCTGTTTTTT. It encodes CASSLDRVNTGELFF.

The chain carries TRBV5-6 and TRBJ2-1, with D possibly matching TRBD1 (8 bases). The germline V gene has CDR1 SGHDT and CDR2 YYEEEE. The CDR3 spans 13 residues. V was clipped by 4 bases and J by 9 bases, with 14 bases between them. The CDR3 spells CASSLTGEGEQFF. The CDR3 DNA reads as TGTGCCAGCAGCCTGACAGGGGAGGGTGAGCAGTTCTTC.

In DNA form, the CDR3 reads TGTGCCAGCAGCTACTCCGGGACTAGCGGGAACGAGCAGTACTTC. Encoded protein: CASSYSGTSGNEQYF. The rearrangement joins TRBV7-2 to TRBJ2-7; 13 bases are a match to TRBD2. This CDR3 is built from 15 residues. V dropped 4 bases and J dropped 5; count of bases not matched to a gene: 5. The germline V gene has CDR1 SGHTA and CDR2 FQGNSA.

V is TRBV10-3 and J is TRBJ2-7; a weak D match, TRBD1 (6 bases). Per germline, CDR1 ENHRY and CDR2 SYGVKD. The length of the CDR3 is 13 residues. V lost 6 bases, J lost 2 bases, and 11 bases lay in between. The CDR3 coding sequence is TGTGCCATCAGCCGGGACAATACCTACGAGCAGTACTTC. Protein product: CAISRDNTYEQYF.

The chain combines TRBV9 with TRBJ2-1; D is perhaps TRBD2 (5 bases). The CDR3 is made up of 15 amino acids. The ends were cut back, 5 bases at V and 0 bases at J, with 12 bases in the middle. Germline values: CDR1 SGDLS, CDR2 YYNGEE. This CDR3 is CASSGLGSSYNEQFF. The CDR3 coding sequence is TGTGCCAGCAGTGGACTGGGAAGCTCCTACAATGAGCAGTTCTTC. Complete variable domain (other parts from reference TRBV9 and TRBJ2-1): DSGVTQTPKHLITATGQRVTLRCSPRSGDLSVYWYQQSLDQGLQFLIQYYNGEERAKGNILERFSAQQFPDLHSELNLSSLELGDSALYFCASSGLGSSYNEQFFGPGTRLTVL.

This chain links TRBV2 with TRBJ1-2; 7 bases align to TRBD1. V shed 11 bases and J 4 bases; nucleotides not matched to a gene: 13. The length of the CDR3 is 14 residues. Per germline, CDR1 SNHLY and CDR2 FYNNEI. The DNA for the CDR3 is TGTGCCCAGGGGGGCAGTGTGGTCGGCTATGGCTACACCTTC. Translation: CAQGGSVVGYGYTF. The variable domain in full, completed from reference TRBV2 and TRBJ1-2, reads EPEVTQTPSHQVTQMGQEVILRCVPISNHLYFYWYRQILGQKVEFLVSFYNNEISEKSEIFDDQFSVERPDGSNFTLKIRSTKLEDSAMYFCAQGGSVVGYGYTFGSGTRLTVV.

This clone appeared a single time. The chain combines TRBV4-1 with TRBJ2-3, with D unresolved. CDR3 size: 15 residues. Germline loops: CDR1 MGHRA, CDR2 YSYEKL. V was trimmed by 4 bases and J by 0 bases, leaving 11 bases between them. CDR3 in DNA: TGCGCCAGCAGCCGCCAGGCTTATAGCACAGATACGCAGTATTTT. Its protein product is CASSRQAYSTDTQYF.

The J gene is TRBJ2-7, the V gene TRBV11-3, with a weak D call TRBD1 (7 bases). The CDR3 has 14 residues. Deletions cut 4 bases from V and 5 bases from J, with 15 bases between. Germline CDR1 is SGHNT and CDR2 is YENEEA. CDR3 bases: TGTGCCAGCAGCTGGGGGCAGGGGGGCGACGAGCAGTACTTC. Translated, it gives CASSWGQGGDEQYF. Combining the CDR3 with reference TRBV11-3 and TRBJ2-7 gives the whole variable domain EAGVVQSPRYKIIEKKQPVAFWCNPISGHNTLYWYLQNLGQGPELLIRYENEEAVDDSQLPKDRFSAERLKGVDSTLKIQPAELGDSAVYLCASSWGQGGDEQYFGPGTRLTVT.

The chain carries TRBV5-4 and TRBJ2-2; D is undetermined. Trimming pared 0 bases from V and 4 bases from J, leaving 4 bases between. The germline CDR1 and CDR2 sequences are SGHNT and YYREEE (reference sequence). The CDR3 has 13 amino acids. The DNA of the CDR3 is TGTGCCAGCAGCTTGGGACCCACCGGGGAGCTGTTTTTT. Translating gives CASSLGPTGELFF.

The chain employs TRBV7-3 and TRBJ1-1; D gene uncertain. V was cut by 1 base and J by 7 bases, with 16 bases left in between. The germline V gene encodes CDR1 SGHTA and CDR2 FQGTGA. This CDR3 region has 15 residues. CDR3 bases: TGTGCCAGCAGCTTAAGGCGGGCAGACCGCGATGAAGCTTTCTTT. As protein: CASSLRRADRDEAFF. The full variable domain, completed using reference TRBV7-3 and TRBJ1-1, is GAGVSQTPSNKVTEKGKYVELRCDPISGHTALYWYRQSLGQGPEFLIYFQGTGAADDSGLPNDRFFAVRPEGSVSTLKIQRTERGDSAVYLCASSLRRADRDEAFFGQGTRLTVV.

This clone came up once. The chain joins TRBV15 to TRBJ2-3; D not resolved. Germline V lookup: CDR1 LNHNV, CDR2 YYDKDF (reference sequence). Trimming stripped 0 bases from V and 1 base from J, with 11 bases between. This CDR3 contains 16 residues. CDR3 nucleotides: TGTGCCACCAGCAGAGATATCACGGTGGGCACAGATACGCAGTATTTT. Translation: CATSRDITVGTDTQYF. Based on the CDR3 plus reference TRBV15 and TRBJ2-3, the full variable domain is DAMVIQNPRYQVTQFGKPVTLSCSQTLNHNVMYWYQQKSSQAPKLLFHYYDKDFNNEADTPDNFQSRRPNTSFCFLDIRSPGLGDTAMYLCATSRDITVGTDTQYFGPGTRLTVL.

The V call is TRBV4-2, the J call TRBJ1-5, with TRBD1 as a possible D gene (5 bases). Germline-derived CDR1 and CDR2 are LGHNA and YNFKEQ. This CDR3 has 15 residues. Trimming took off 3 bases at V and 5 bases at J, with 14 bases between the two ends. Here the CDR3 DNA reads TGTGCCAGCAGCCAGGGGGACTCTCGGGATCAGCCCCAGCATTTT. Its translation: CASSQGDSRDQPQHF.

This clone was detected only a few times. The genes are TRBV6-1 and TRBJ1-1; no clear D gene. The germline V gene has CDR1 MNHNS and CDR2 SASEGT. The CDR3 loop spans 13 amino acids. Trimming stripped 1 base from V and 4 bases from J, with 7 bases between. The CDR3: CASSEVWTTEAFF. The CDR3 region has the DNA TGTGCCAGCAGTGAAGTTTGGACCACTGAAGCTTTCTTT.

As for this clone: Other nucleotide sequences in the sample specify the same CDR3. This chain uses TRBV28 with TRBJ1-2; 8 bases agree with TRBD1. Germline assignment: CDR1 MDHEN and CDR2 SYDVKM. V gave up 8 bases and J gave up 1 base; unmatched junction bases: 3. This CDR3 has 13 amino acids. The CDR3 reads CASRTGLNYGYTF. CDR3 coding DNA: TGTGCCAGCCGGACAGGGCTTAACTATGGCTACACCTTC.

The table lists this clone with a few counts. The rearrangement uses TRBV5-4 and TRBJ2-3, with 8 bases fitting TRBD2. The CDR3 has 17 residues. J lost 2 bases, V lost 0 bases, and 8 bases had no gene match. Germline V gene data show CDR1 as SGHNT and CDR2 as YYREEE (reference sequence). The CDR3, as DNA: TGTGCCAGCAGCTTGGCCGTGAATAGCGGGAACACAGATACGCAGTATTTT. Its translation is CASSLAVNSGNTDTQYF.

This sequence joins TRBV7-2 and TRBJ2-2; the D gene is possibly TRBD2 (7 bases). Germline CDR1 reads SGHTA; CDR2 reads FQGNSA. V lost 2 bases, J lost 4 bases, and 11 bases lay in between. The CDR3 totals 15 residues. CDR3 sequence reads: CASSLSGGGTGELFF. The CDR3 bases are TGTGCCAGCAGCTTATCGGGGGGCGGCACCGGGGAGCTGTTTTTT.

This clone was observed a handful of times. The chain uses TRBV18 and TRBJ1-1; D is ambiguous. The V gene's germline CDR1 is KGHSH and CDR2 LQKENI. CDR3 length equals 15 residues. Trimming took off 1 base at V and 3 bases at J, with 12 bases between the two ends. CDR3 sequence: CASSPLAGADTEAFF. The CDR3 DNA reads as TGTGCCAGCTCACCACTGGCGGGAGCGGACACTGAAGCTTTCTTT.

V usage is TRBV7-2 and J usage is TRBJ1-4, with D perhaps matching TRBD1 (6 bases). Germline V gene sequence: CDR1 SGHTA, CDR2 FQGNSA. Trimming left V 1 base short and J 8 bases short, with 8 bases between. This CDR3 has 13 residues. The DNA for the CDR3 is TGTGCCAGCAGCTTAGTCCAGGGGGAAAAACTGTTTTTT. The encoded protein is CASSLVQGEKLFF.

This clone was detected a few times. The chain couples TRBV5-1 to TRBJ1-1; 7 nucleotides line up with TRBD1. The CDR3 sequence is 14 residues long. Germline V lookup: CDR1 SGHRS, CDR2 YFSETQ. Germline trimming cut 5 bases from V and 4 bases from J; bases unmatched to any gene: 8. The CDR3 region has the DNA TGCGCCAGCAGGGAGGAGACAGGGAGCACTGAAGCTTTCTTT. Protein: CASREETGSTEAFF.